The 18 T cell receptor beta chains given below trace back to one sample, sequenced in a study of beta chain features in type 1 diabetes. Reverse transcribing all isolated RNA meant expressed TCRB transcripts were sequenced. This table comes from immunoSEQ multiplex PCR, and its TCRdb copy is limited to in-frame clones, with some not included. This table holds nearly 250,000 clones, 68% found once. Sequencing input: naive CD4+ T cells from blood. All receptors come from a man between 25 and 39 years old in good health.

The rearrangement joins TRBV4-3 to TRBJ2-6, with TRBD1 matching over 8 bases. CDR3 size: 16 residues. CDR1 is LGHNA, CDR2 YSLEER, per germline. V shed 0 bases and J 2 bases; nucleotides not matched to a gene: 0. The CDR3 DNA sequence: TGCGCCAGCAGCCAAGACAGGGGGCCTGGGGCCAACGTCCTGACTTTC. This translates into CASSQDRGPGANVLTF.

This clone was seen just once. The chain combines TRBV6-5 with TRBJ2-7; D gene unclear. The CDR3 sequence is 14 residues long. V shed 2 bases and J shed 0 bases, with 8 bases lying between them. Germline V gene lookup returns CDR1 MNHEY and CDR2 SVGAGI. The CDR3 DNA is TGTGCCAGCAGTTACCGAGAGTACTCCTACGAGCAGTACTTC. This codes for CASSYREYSYEQYF.

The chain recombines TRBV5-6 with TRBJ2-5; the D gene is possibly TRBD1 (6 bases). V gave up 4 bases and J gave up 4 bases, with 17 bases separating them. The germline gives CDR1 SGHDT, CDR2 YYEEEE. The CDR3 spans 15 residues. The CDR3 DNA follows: TGTGCCAGCAGCCCCGTAGACAGGACCGGAGAGACCCAGTACTTC. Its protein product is CASSPVDRTGETQYF.

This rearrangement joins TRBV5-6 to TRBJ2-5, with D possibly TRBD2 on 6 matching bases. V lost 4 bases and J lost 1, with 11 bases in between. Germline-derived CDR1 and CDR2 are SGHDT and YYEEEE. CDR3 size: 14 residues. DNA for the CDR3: TGTGCCAGCAGCGAGGGACTCCGCCAAGAGACCCAGTACTTC. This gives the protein CASSEGLRQETQYF.

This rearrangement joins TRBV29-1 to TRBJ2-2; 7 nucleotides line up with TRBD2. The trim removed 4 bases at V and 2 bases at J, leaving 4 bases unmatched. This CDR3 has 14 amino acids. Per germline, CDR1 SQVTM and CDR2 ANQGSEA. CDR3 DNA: TGCAGCGTTGGCCGGGGGGTTAACACCGGGGAGCTGTTTTTT. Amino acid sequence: CSVGRGVNTGELFF.

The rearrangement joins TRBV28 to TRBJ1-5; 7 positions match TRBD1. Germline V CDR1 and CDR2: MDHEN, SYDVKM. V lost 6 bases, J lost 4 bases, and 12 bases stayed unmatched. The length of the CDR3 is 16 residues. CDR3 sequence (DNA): TGTGCCAGCAGCCGGAAGACAGGGTCCCAGAATCAGCCCCAGCATTTT. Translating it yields CASSRKTGSQNQPQHF.

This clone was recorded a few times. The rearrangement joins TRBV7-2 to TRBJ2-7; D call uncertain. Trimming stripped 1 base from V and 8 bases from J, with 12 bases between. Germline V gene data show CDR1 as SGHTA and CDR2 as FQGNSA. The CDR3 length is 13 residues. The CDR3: CASSLDRPAQQYF. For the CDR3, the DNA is TGTGCCAGCAGCTTAGACCGACCAGCGCAGCAGTACTTC. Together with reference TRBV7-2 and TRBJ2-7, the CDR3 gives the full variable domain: GAGVSQSPSNKVTEKGKDVELRCDPISGHTALYWYRQSLGQGLEFLIYFQGNSAPDKSGLPSDRFSAERTGGSVSTLTIQRTQQEDSAVYLCASSLDRPAQQYFGPGTRLTVT.

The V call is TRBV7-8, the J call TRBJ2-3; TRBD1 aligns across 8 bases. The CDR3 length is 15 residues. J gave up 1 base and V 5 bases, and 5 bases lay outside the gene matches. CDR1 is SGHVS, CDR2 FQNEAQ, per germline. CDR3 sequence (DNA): TGTGCCAGCAGCAAACCGGGACAGGGCACAGATACGCAGTATTTT. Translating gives CASSKPGQGTDTQYF.

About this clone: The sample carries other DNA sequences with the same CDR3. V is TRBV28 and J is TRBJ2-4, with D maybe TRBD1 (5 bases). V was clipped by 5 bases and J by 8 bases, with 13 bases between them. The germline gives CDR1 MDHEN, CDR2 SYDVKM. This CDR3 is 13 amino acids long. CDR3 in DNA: TGTGCCAGCAGTCCACCAGGGTGGGACATTCAGTACTTC. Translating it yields CASSPPGWDIQYF.

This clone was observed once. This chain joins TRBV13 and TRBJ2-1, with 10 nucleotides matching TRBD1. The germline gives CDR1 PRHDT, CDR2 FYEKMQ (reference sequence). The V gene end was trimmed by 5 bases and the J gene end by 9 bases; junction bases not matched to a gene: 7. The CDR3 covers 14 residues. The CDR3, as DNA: TGTGCCAGCAGCACCAGGGACAGGGGCCCTGAGCAGTTCTTC. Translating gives CASSTRDRGPEQFF. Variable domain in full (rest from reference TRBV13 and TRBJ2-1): AAGVIQSPRHLIKEKRETATLKCYPIPRHDTVYWYQQGPGQDPQFLISFYEKMQSDKGSIPDRFSAQQFSDYHSELNMSSLELGDSALYFCASSTRDRGPEQFFGPGTRLTVL.

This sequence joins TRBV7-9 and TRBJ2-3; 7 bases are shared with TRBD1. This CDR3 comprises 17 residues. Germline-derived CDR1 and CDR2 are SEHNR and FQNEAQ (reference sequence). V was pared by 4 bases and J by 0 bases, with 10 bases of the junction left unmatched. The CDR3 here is CASSSLTGQSSTDTQYF. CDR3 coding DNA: TGTGCCAGCAGCTCCTTAACGGGACAGTCTAGCACAGATACGCAGTATTTT.

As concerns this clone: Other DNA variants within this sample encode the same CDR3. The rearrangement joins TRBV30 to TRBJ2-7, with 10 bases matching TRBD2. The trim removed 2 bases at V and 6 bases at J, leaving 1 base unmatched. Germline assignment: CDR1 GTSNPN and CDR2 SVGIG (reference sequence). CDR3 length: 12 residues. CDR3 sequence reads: CAWSLAGAEQYF. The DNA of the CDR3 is TGTGCCTGGAGTCTAGCGGGAGCCGAGCAGTACTTC. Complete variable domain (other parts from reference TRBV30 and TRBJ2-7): SQTIHQWPATLVQPVGSPLSLECTVEGTSNPNLYWYRQAAGRGLQLLFYSVGIGQISSEVPQNLSASRPQDRQFILSSKKLLLSDSGFYLCAWSLAGAEQYFGPGTRLTVT.

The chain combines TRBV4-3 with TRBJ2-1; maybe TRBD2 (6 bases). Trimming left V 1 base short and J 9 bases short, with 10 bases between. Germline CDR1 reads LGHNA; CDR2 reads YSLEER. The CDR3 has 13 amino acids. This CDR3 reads CASSQGRGGEQFF. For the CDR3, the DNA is TGCGCCAGCAGCCAAGGAAGGGGAGGTGAGCAGTTCTTC.

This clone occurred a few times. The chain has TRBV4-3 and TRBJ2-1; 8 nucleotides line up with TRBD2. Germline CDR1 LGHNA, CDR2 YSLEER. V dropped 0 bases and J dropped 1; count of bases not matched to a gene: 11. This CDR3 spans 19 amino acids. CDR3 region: CASSQESHRLANSYNEQFF. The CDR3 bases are TGCGCCAGCAGCCAAGAAAGTCACCGACTAGCGAATTCCTACAATGAGCAGTTCTTC.

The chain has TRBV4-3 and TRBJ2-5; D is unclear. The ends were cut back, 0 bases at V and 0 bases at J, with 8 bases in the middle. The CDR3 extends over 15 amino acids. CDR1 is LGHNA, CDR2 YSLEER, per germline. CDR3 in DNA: TGCGCCAGCAGCCAAGAGAACATGTACCAAGAGACCCAGTACTTC. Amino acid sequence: CASSQENMYQETQYF.

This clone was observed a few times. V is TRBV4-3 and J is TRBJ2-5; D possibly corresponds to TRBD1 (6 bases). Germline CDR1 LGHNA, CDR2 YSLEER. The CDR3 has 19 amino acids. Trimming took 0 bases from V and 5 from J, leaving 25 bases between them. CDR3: CASSQDRKTGRPWMETQYF. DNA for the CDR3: TGCGCCAGCAGCCAAGATCGGAAGACAGGCCGACCCTGGATGGAGACCCAGTACTTC.

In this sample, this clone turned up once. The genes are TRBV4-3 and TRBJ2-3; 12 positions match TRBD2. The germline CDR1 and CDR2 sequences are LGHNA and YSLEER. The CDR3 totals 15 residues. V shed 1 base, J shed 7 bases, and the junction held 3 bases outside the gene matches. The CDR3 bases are TGCGCCAGCAGCCAAGGACTAGCGGGAGCAAATACGCAGTATTTT. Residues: CASSQGLAGANTQYF.

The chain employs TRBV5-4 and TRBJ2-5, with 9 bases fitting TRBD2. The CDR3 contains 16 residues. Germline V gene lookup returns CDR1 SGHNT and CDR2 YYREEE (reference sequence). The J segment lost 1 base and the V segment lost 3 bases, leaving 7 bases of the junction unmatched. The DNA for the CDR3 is TGTGCCAGCAGCTCCGTAGCGGGGGCCGGCCAAGAGACCCAGTACTTC. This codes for CASSSVAGAGQETQYF.